This entry lists 17 T cell receptor beta chains sequenced from one sample in a study of control samples from healthy donors and cancer patients. Profiling relied on immunoSEQ multiplex PCR, and the TCRdb table lists in-frame clones only, not all of them. Found here are 120,000 or so clones, 90% to 95% of them singletons; the top ten hold under 2%. The source material was PBMCs. These receptors were collected from a man aged 45-60 years with head and neck cancer.

CDR3 region: CASSQLDRAFSYEQYF. CDR3 bases: TGTGCCAGCAGCCAACTAGACAGGGCATTCTCCTACGAGCAGTACTTC. The J gene is TRBJ2-7, the V gene TRBV3-1 (or the pseudogene TRBV3-2); 7 positions match TRBD1. The CDR3 runs 16 residues. The V and J ends lost 2 bases and 0 bases, in that order; junction bases with no gene match: 7. Germline V gene sequence: CDR1 LGHDT, CDR2 YNNKEL (reference sequence).

This rearrangement joins TRBV6-1 to TRBJ1-5; possible D gene TRBD1, 6 bases. The CDR3 extends over 16 amino acids. The germline CDR1 and CDR2 sequences are MNHNS and SASEGT. The ends were cut back, 3 bases at V and 6 bases at J, with 18 bases in the middle. The CDR3 nucleotides read TGTGCCAGCAGTGACCTATTGACAGGTACGGGTCAGCCCCAGCATTTT. Translation: CASSDLLTGTGQPQHF.

The rearrangement links TRBV18 to TRBJ2-1; D not certain. Germline V gene lookup returns CDR1 KGHSH and CDR2 LQKENI. The CDR3 sequence is 16 residues long. The V gene lost 4 bases and the J gene lost 0 bases, with 13 bases spanning the gap. The CDR3 nucleotides read TGTGCCAGCTCACGAGGACGGAAGAGCTCCTACAATGAGCAGTTCTTC. This translates into CASSRGRKSSYNEQFF.

There are a few counts of this clone. V usage is TRBV6-6 and J usage is TRBJ2-7; D not resolved. This CDR3 region has 15 residues. V was shortened by 4 bases and J by 2 bases, with 15 bases between the two germline ends. CDR1 is MNHNY, CDR2 SVGAGI, per germline (reference sequence). The CDR3 protein is CASSFIGPVAYEQYF. In DNA, the CDR3 is TGTGCCAGCAGTTTTATAGGTCCAGTGGCCTACGAGCAGTACTTC.

The rearrangement uses TRBV6-5 and TRBJ1-5; D gene unclear. V lost 6 bases and J 3 bases, leaving 9 bases between the germline ends. Germline CDR1 reads MNHEY; CDR2 reads SVGAGI. The CDR3 has 13 amino acids. The CDR3 is CASRAQNNQPQHF. CDR3 bases: TGTGCCAGCAGAGCACAGAACAATCAGCCCCAGCATTTT.

The J gene is TRBJ1-6, the V gene TRBV6-5; D is undetermined. CDR1 MNHEY and CDR2 SVGAGI come from the germline V gene. The V gene lost 0 bases and the J gene lost 6 bases, with 9 bases spanning the gap. The CDR3 totals 15 residues. The CDR3 region has the DNA TGTGCCAGCAGTTACTCCCCGGTTGGTAATTCACCCCTCCACTTT. As protein: CASSYSPVGNSPLHF.

The chain joins TRBV5-1 to TRBJ1-5, with D perhaps TRBD1 (5 bases). Germline CDR1 is SGHRS and CDR2 is YFSETQ. The ends were cut back, 0 bases at V and 11 bases at J, with 12 bases in the middle. The CDR3 extends over 13 amino acids. The CDR3 reads CASSLGATGAQHF. The CDR3 nucleotides are TGCGCCAGCAGCTTGGGGGCGACGGGGGCCCAGCATTTT.

J is TRBJ1-2 and V is TRBV30; no definite D call. The CDR3 is made up of 14 amino acids. Looked up from germline, CDR1 is GTSNPN and CDR2 is SVGIG (reference sequence). Trimming left V 1 base short and J 2 bases short, with 11 bases between. The CDR3 is CAWSGAGFNYGYTF. The CDR3 DNA reads TGTGCCTGGAGTGGAGCGGGCTTCAACTATGGCTACACCTTC.

The V gene is TRBV5-4, the J gene TRBJ2-3, with TRBD2 matching over 8 bases. This CDR3 is 17 amino acids long. CDR1 is SGHNT, CDR2 YYREEE, per germline (reference sequence). The V segment lost 4 bases and the J segment 2 bases; nucleotides outside the gene matches: 12. CDR3 coding DNA: TGTGCCAGCAGCGTTGGATATGGCGGGGGGCCCACAGATACGCAGTATTTT. Amino acids: CASSVGYGGGPTDTQYF. Complete variable domain (other parts from reference TRBV5-4 and TRBJ2-3): ETGVTQSPTHLIKTRGQQVTLRCSSQSGHNTVSWYQQALGQGPQFIFQYYREEENGRGNFPPRFSGLQFPNYSSELNVNALELDDSALYLCASSVGYGGGPTDTQYFGPGTRLTVL.

The rearrangement uses TRBV2 and TRBJ2-3; 8 nucleotides agree with TRBD1. Germline V gene lookup returns CDR1 SNHLY and CDR2 FYNNEI. CDR3 size: 13 residues. V dropped 3 bases and J dropped 6; count of bases not matched to a gene: 2. CDR3 sequence: CASSDTGGDTQYF. The CDR3 region has the DNA TGTGCCAGCAGTGATACAGGGGGGGATACGCAGTATTTT.

The table lists this clone with a count of one. This chain joins TRBV11-2 and TRBJ1-3, with D possibly being TRBD1 (6 bases). V was shortened by 4 bases and J by 6 bases, with 28 bases between the two germline ends. Germline CDR1 and CDR2: SGHAT and FQNNGV. This CDR3 has 19 residues. The CDR3: CASSSRGRDVHGPLNTIYF. DNA for the CDR3: TGTGCCAGCAGCTCCAGGGGTAGGGACGTCCATGGCCCATTAAACACCATATATTTT.

This sequence joins TRBV19 and TRBJ1-2; no clear D gene. The V and J ends lost 6 bases and 4 bases respectively, with 9 bases between them. The CDR3 runs to 12 residues. Germline-derived CDR1 and CDR2 are LNHDA and SQIVND (reference sequence). CDR3 sequence (DNA): TGTGCCAGTAGCCCGTCCTCCTATGGCTACACCTTC. It codes for CASSPSSYGYTF.

This clone is a singleton in its sample. The V call is TRBV19, the J call TRBJ2-5; no definite D call. The CDR3 spans 13 residues. The germline CDR1 and CDR2 sequences are LNHDA and SQIVND (reference sequence). Trimming stripped 4 bases from V and 7 bases from J, with 13 bases between. CDR3 coding DNA: TGTGCCAGTAGTAAGGCCGGCTCACCGACCCAGTACTTC. Translation: CASSKAGSPTQYF.

In this sample, this clone turned up once. The V gene is TRBV9, the J gene TRBJ2-2; weak D call: TRBD2 (5 bases). CDR1 SGDLS and CDR2 YYNGEE come from the germline V gene. Trimming took off 4 bases at V and 7 bases at J, with 8 bases between the two ends. CDR3 size: 12 residues. The chain's CDR3 is CASSYEGGELFF. Here the CDR3 DNA reads TGTGCCAGCAGCTATGAGGGCGGGGAGCTGTTTTTT.

The chain links TRBV30 to TRBJ2-5, with 9 bases aligning to TRBD2. CDR1 GTSNPN and CDR2 SVGIG come from the germline V gene (reference sequence). The ends lost 6 bases at V and 5 bases at J; junction bases unmatched: 1. The CDR3 has 11 amino acids. The CDR3 loop reads CACSGGETQYF. The CDR3 coding sequence is TGTGCCTGTAGCGGGGGCGAGACCCAGTACTTC.

The rearrangement joins TRBV2 to TRBJ2-7; D call uncertain. The germline V and J ends were trimmed by 4 bases and 2 bases, with 18 bases remaining between them. The CDR3 is 16 residues long. The germline gives CDR1 SNHLY, CDR2 FYNNEI. The CDR3 loop is CASSGDVLGGTYEQYF. CDR3 bases: TGTGCCAGCAGTGGAGACGTCCTTGGTGGGACCTACGAGCAGTACTTC.

The rearrangement uses TRBV7-2 and TRBJ1-2; D is perhaps TRBD1 (5 bases). Looked up from germline, CDR1 is SGHTA and CDR2 is FQGNSA. CDR3 length equals 14 residues. Deletions cut 3 bases from V and 2 bases from J, with 10 bases between. The DNA for the CDR3 is TGTGCCAGCAGCTTTGGGACGGCGAACTATGGCTACACCTTC. Translating gives CASSFGTANYGYTF.